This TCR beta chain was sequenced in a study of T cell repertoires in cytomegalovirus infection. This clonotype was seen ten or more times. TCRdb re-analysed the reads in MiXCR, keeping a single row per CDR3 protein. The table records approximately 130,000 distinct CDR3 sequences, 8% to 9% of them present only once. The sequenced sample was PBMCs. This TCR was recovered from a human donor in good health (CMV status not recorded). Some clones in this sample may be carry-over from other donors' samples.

The CDR3: CASIRTLSFTEAFF. The CDR3 DNA is TGTGCCAGCATTCGTACCCTTAGTTTCACTGAAGCTTTCTTT. The V gene is TRBV5-6, the J gene TRBJ1-1; D is ambiguous. The CDR3 runs to 14 residues. Germline V gene lookup returns CDR1 SGHDT and CDR2 YYEEEE. V lost 6 bases, J lost 4 bases, and 16 bases lay in between.